This T cell receptor beta chain comes out of a study of blood T cell repertoires in COVID-19. About the study: Both acute and convalescent COVID-19 samples were obtained from the United States, Italy and Spain. The cDNA or gDNA used as material had been derived from T cells, B-cell-depleted T cells, or PBMCs.

Germline loops: CDR1 MGHDK, CDR2 SYGVNS. The CDR3 consists of 15 residues. Between the trimmed V and J ends, which lost 1 base and 4 bases, there was a span of 13 bases. In the authors' workflow: Scientists estimated how many nucleated cells there were by amplifying reference gene primers. Only in-frame clones appear in the TCRdb table, and some are missing; sequencing was by immunoSEQ multiplex PCR. V and J calls and clone size are as listed in that table; D and trimming were resolved from the DNA. The table includes 35,000 to 45,000 clones, roughly 75% detected once. The material sequenced was peripheral blood. This receptor was obtained from an older man with acute or convalescent COVID-19. The chain couples TRBV25-1 to TRBJ1-2; unclear D gene. CDR3 loop: CASSESVARIYGYTF. Written as DNA, the CDR3 is TGTGCCAGCAGTGAATCGGTCGCGAGGATCTATGGCTACACCTTC.